One TCR beta chain is described in this entry. The data stem from a study of blood T cell repertoires in COVID-19. Overall study: There were acute and convalescent COVID-19 samples, and they came from the United States, Italy and Spain.

Under the authors' procedure: Estimated nucleated cell counts came from reference gene primer amplification. Sequencing used immunoSEQ multiplex PCR; TCRdb keeps in-frame clones, though not all of them. V and J calls and clone size are copied from that table; D and trimming were computed from the DNA. Of about 250,000 clones in the sample, roughly 89% were seen once. Sequencing was performed on peripheral blood. This TCR derives from a woman aged 30 to 39 with active or convalescent COVID-19.

For the CDR3, the DNA is TGTGCCAGCAGTAATCGGCGGGGGGCTAGCAATCAGCCCCAGCATTTT. As protein: CASSNRRGASNQPQHF. V and J are TRBV28 and TRBJ1-5; tentatively, D is TRBD1 (6 bases). V was shortened by 5 bases and J by 0 bases, with 14 bases between the two germline ends. Germline assignment: CDR1 MDHEN and CDR2 SYDVKM. This CDR3 spans 16 amino acids.